The rows below give T cell receptor beta chains drawn from one sample of a study of T cell responses to AZD1222 COVID-19 vaccine. Clones were sequenced by immunoSEQ multiplex PCR, and TCRdb holds only the in-frame ones, with some missing. The data contain around 100,000 clones, over 75% of them singletons. Sequences were derived from peripheral blood, sampled on day 0 of MenACWY control vaccination. The receptors stem from an adult in good health. The CDR3 runs from the conserved cysteine through the conserved F or W. A D gene is named only where the DNA matches it firmly. Part of the rows lack a size; the others show once, few, many or a class for expanded clones.

j_call clone_size v_call d_call cdr3_aa cdr3_nt
TRBJ1-2 NA TRBV18 TRBD1 CASSPDRGRGANYGYTF TGTGCCAGCTCACCAGACAGGGGCCGTGGGGCAAACTATGGCTACACCTTC
TRBJ1-1 NA TRBV28 NA CASSSPLYGVGAFF TGTGCCAGCAGTTCGCCACTCTACGGGGTTGGTGCTTTCTTT
TRBJ1-5 NA TRBV28 NA CASSFVKTVSQHF TGTGCCAGCAGTTTTGTTAAGACAGTATCCCAGCATTTT
TRBJ2-3 NA TRBV7-2 TRBD2 CASSTVAGGDTQYF TGTGCCAGCAGCACCGTAGCGGGCGGGGATACGCAGTATTTT
TRBJ1-3 NA TRBV7-2 TRBD1 CASMQGDSGNTIYF TGTGCCAGCATGCAGGGGGACTCTGGAAACACCATATATTTT
TRBJ1-5 NA TRBV19 NA CASSMDRDQPQHF TGTGCCAGTAGTATGGATAGGGATCAGCCCCAGCATTTT
TRBJ2-7 once TRBV6-2/TRBV6-3 TRBD2 CASSFSGGLGDEQYF TGTGCCAGCAGTTTTTCGGGGGGTCTAGGCGACGAGCAGTACTTC
TRBJ2-7 NA TRBV28 NA CASSSGFTGVSSYEQYF TGTGCCAGCAGTTCTGGCTTCACCGGGGTCAGCTCCTACGAGCAGTACTTC
TRBJ1-4 NA TRBV2 TRBD1 CASGLGQGAEKLFF TGTGCCAGCGGGCTTGGACAGGGGGCGGAAAAACTGTTTTTT
TRBJ2-3 NA TRBV10-1 NA CASSDPDTDTQYF TGCGCCAGCAGTGACCCTGACACAGATACGCAGTATTTT
TRBJ1-6 NA TRBV7-9 TRBD1 CASSRDSPYNSPLHF TGTGCCAGCAGCCGGGACAGCCCCTATAATTCACCCCTCCACTTT
TRBJ2-1 NA TRBV10-1 TRBD2 CAGQDLAGGRYNEQFF TGCGCCGGACAAGACCTAGCGGGAGGTCGCTACAATGAGCAGTTCTTC
TRBJ2-4 NA TRBV5-1 TRBD2 CASSFTSGGAGNIQYF TGCGCCAGCAGCTTTACTAGCGGGGGGGCCGGAAACATTCAGTACTTC
TRBJ2-7 NA TRBV7-6 TRBD1 CASSPGWGQGAGEQYF TGTGCCAGCAGCCCGGGGTGGGGACAGGGGGCTGGGGAGCAGTACTTC
TRBJ2-3 NA TRBV5-1 TRBD1 CASSSPQGLDTQYF TGCGCCAGCAGCTCACCACAGGGGTTAGATACGCAGTATTTT
TRBJ2-5 NA TRBV5-1 TRBD2 CASSSASGAETQYF TGCGCCAGCAGCTCCGCTAGCGGGGCGGAGACCCAGTACTTC
TRBJ1-1 NA TRBV30 NA CAWSVSGKAFF TGTGCCTGGAGTGTTTCGGGGAAAGCTTTCTTT
TRBJ2-7 NA TRBV2 NA CASSVVYEQYF TGTGCCAGCTCGGTGGTTTACGAGCAGTACTTC
TRBJ2-5 NA TRBV3-1/TRBV3-2 NA CASSQDSASETQYF TGTGCCAGCAGCCAAGATTCGGCTAGCGAGACCCAGTACTTC
TRBJ2-7 NA TRBV30 TRBD2 CAWRLAGAYEQYF TGTGCCTGGAGACTAGCGGGAGCCTACGAGCAGTACTTC
TRBJ2-2 NA TRBV11-3 NA CASSLDMTGELFF TGTGCCAGCAGCTTAGACATGACCGGGGAGCTGTTTTTT
TRBJ1-6 NA TRBV28 TRBD1 CASSLGTGYYNSPLHF TGTGCCAGCAGTCTAGGGACAGGGTATTATAATTCACCCCTCCACTTT
TRBJ1-2 NA TRBV10-2 NA CASSAGEPGYGYTF TGCGCCAGCAGTGCCGGGGAGCCGGGCTATGGCTACACCTTC
TRBJ1-2 few TRBV5-1 NA CASSPGLYGYTF TGCGCCAGCAGCCCGGGTCTCTATGGCTACACCTTC
TRBJ2-1 NA TRBV19 NA CASRGADEQFF TGTGCCAGTAGGGGAGCGGATGAGCAGTTCTTC
TRBJ2-1 NA TRBV18 TRBD2 CASSPVGLAGNEQFF TGTGCCAGCTCACCAGTCGGACTAGCGGGGAATGAGCAGTTCTTC
TRBJ2-1 NA TRBV6-5 NA CASSRNNEQFF TGTGCCAGTAGTAGAAACAATGAGCAGTTCTTC
TRBJ2-4 NA TRBV4-1 NA CASSQLGKNIQYF TGCGCCAGCAGCCAGCTAGGGAAAAACATTCAGTACTTC
TRBJ2-4 NA TRBV16 NA CASLKKDIQYF TGTGCCAGCCTAAAAAAGGACATTCAGTACTTC
TRBJ2-2 NA TRBV6-5 NA CASSYPNTGELFF TGTGCCAGCAGTTATCCCAACACCGGGGAGCTGTTTTTT
TRBJ1-6 NA TRBV7-8 TRBD1 CASSLRSGGVASPLHF TGTGCCAGCAGCTTACGCTCAGGGGGCGTAGCCTCACCCCTCCACTTT
TRBJ1-2 NA TRBV5-1 NA CASSFEPRNGYTF TGCGCCAGCAGCTTCGAGCCAAGGAATGGCTACACCTTC
TRBJ2-3 NA TRBV7-2 NA CASSLVGSYADTQYF TGTGCCAGCAGCTTAGTCGGGTCTTACGCAGATACGCAGTATTTT
TRBJ1-6 NA TRBV19 NA CASSEDRSSYNSPLHF TGTGCCAGTAGTGAGGACCGGAGCTCCTATAATTCACCCCTCCACTTT
TRBJ2-5 NA TRBV10-2 NA CASSYTYQETQYF TGCGCCAGCAGTTACACCTACCAAGAGACCCAGTACTTC
TRBJ1-2 once TRBV6-5 NA CASSYSRNRADYGYTF TGTGCCAGCAGTTACTCACGAAACAGGGCCGACTATGGCTACACCTTC
TRBJ1-3 NA TRBV10-3 NA CAISDSRSGNTIYF TGTGCCATCAGTGACAGCCGCTCTGGAAACACCATATATTTT
TRBJ2-1 NA TRBV7-2 NA CASSFGDLLYNEQFF TGTGCCAGCAGCTTCGGGGACTTGCTTTACAATGAGCAGTTCTTC
TRBJ1-1 NA TRBV19 NA CASSIRPNTEAFF TGTGCCAGTAGTATTCGGCCGAACACTGAAGCTTTCTTT
TRBJ2-7 NA TRBV7-2 TRBD1 CASSFTGTGLPYEQYF TGTGCCAGCAGCTTTACCGGGACAGGTCTACCCTACGAGCAGTACTTC
TRBJ2-5 once TRBV5-6 NA CASSLGTAKETQYF TGTGCCAGCAGCTTGGGGACAGCCAAAGAGACCCAGTACTTC
TRBJ2-2 NA TRBV5-1 NA CASSSTGFSDTGELFF TGCGCCAGCAGCAGTACAGGTTTTAGCGACACCGGGGAGCTGTTTTTT
TRBJ2-3 NA TRBV6-5 NA CASSPTVFDTQYF TGTGCCAGCAGTCCGACAGTGTTCGATACGCAGTATTTT
TRBJ2-7 NA TRBV10-2 NA CASSEDRTYEQYF TGCGCCAGCAGTGAAGACCGTACCTACGAGCAGTACTTC
TRBJ2-7 many TRBV5-1 NA CASSLVGGTVYEQYF TGCGCCAGCAGCTTGGTTGGCGGGACCGTATACGAGCAGTACTTC
TRBJ1-2 NA TRBV7-2 NA CASSSGGSWKSHGYTF TGTGCCAGCAGCTCAGGTGGCAGTTGGAAGAGCCATGGCTACACCTTC
TRBJ1-5 NA TRBV12-3/TRBV12-4 NA CASSWTEDQPQHF TGTGCCAGCAGTTGGACAGAAGATCAGCCCCAGCATTTT
TRBJ2-1 NA TRBV7-2 NA CASSLGSPYNEQFF TGTGCCAGCAGCTTAGGGTCTCCTTACAATGAGCAGTTCTTC
TRBJ2-5 NA TRBV28 TRBD1 CASRVRWDSWYF TGTGCCAGCAGAGTCCGTTGGGACAGTTGGTACTTC
TRBJ1-1 NA TRBV7-9 NA CASSLLSGDTEAFF TGTGCCAGCAGCTTACTCAGTGGGGACACTGAAGCTTTCTTT
TRBJ2-1 few TRBV2 TRBD2 CASRVAGNNEQFF TGTGCCAGCAGGGTAGCGGGGAACAATGAGCAGTTCTTC
TRBJ2-5 NA TRBV5-4 TRBD1 CASSWDRETQYF TGTGCCAGCAGCTGGGACAGGGAGACCCAGTACTTC
TRBJ2-7 NA TRBV11-2 NA CASSATVREQYF TGTGCCAGCAGCGCGACAGTTCGGGAGCAGTACTTC
TRBJ2-2 NA TRBV20-1 NA CSARDTGELFF TGCAGTGCTAGAGACACCGGGGAGCTGTTTTTT